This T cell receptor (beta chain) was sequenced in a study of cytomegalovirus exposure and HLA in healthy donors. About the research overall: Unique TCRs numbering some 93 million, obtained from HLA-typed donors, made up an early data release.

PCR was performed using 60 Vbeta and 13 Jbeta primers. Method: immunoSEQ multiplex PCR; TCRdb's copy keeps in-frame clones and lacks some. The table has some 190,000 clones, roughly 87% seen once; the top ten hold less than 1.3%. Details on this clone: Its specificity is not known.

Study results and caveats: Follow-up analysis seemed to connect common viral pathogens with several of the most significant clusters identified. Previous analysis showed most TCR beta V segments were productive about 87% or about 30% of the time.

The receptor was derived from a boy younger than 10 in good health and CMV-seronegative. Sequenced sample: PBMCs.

The CDR3 reads CAIGGGSSYNEQFF. CDR3 DNA: TGTGCCATCGGGGGAGGGAGTTCCTACAATGAGCAGTTCTTC. The chain employs TRBV10-3 and TRBJ2-1; 7 bases agree with TRBD2. Germline V gene lookup returns CDR1 ENHRY and CDR2 SYGVKD. CDR3 length equals 14 residues. Trimming removed 8 bases from V and 1 base from J; junction bases left unmatched: 5.